The 21 T cell receptor beta chains in this list originate from one sample, sequenced in a study of control samples from healthy donors and cancer patients. Libraries were prepared by immunoSEQ multiplex PCR; TCRdb keeps only in-frame clonotypes and omits some of them. The data show some 14,000 clones, 77% seen once. Source material: formalin-fixed, paraffin-embedded tissue. The receptors were sampled from a male donor with melanoma.

The chain links TRBV5-1 to TRBJ1-3; weak D call: TRBD1 (6 bases). CDR3 length: 16 amino acids. The V and J ends lost 0 bases and 1 base respectively, with 11 bases between them. In germline, CDR1 is SGHRS, CDR2 YFSETQ. Here the CDR3 DNA reads TGCGCCAGCAGCTTGGTCCAGGGGATATCTGGAAACACCATATATTTT. Protein sequence: CASSLVQGISGNTIYF. Based on the CDR3 plus reference TRBV5-1 and TRBJ1-3, the full variable domain is KAGVTQTPRYLIKTRGQQVTLSCSPISGHRSVSWYQQTPGQGLQFLFEYFSETQRNKGNFPGRFSGRQFSNSRSEMNVSTLELGDSALYLCASSLVQGISGNTIYFGEGSWLTVV.

In this sample, this clone turned up a few times. This chain joins TRBV6-1 and TRBJ2-7, with D possibly matching TRBD2 (6 bases). CDR1 and CDR2 from the germline V gene are MNHNS and SASEGT. This CDR3 spans 14 amino acids. V was cut by 2 bases and J by 3 bases, with 11 bases left in between. CDR3 in DNA: TGTGCCAGCAGTGAATCGGGACTGATCTACGAGCAGTACTTC. Translating it yields CASSESGLIYEQYF.

This clone has more than one count but fewer than ten. This sequence joins TRBV5-1 and TRBJ2-7; 7 bases align to TRBD1. The CDR3 contains 14 residues. V lost 4 bases to trimming and J lost 2 bases; unmatched junction nucleotides: 6. The germline V gene encodes CDR1 SGHRS and CDR2 YFSETQ. CDR3 residues: CASSPRDRAYEQYF. In nucleotides, the CDR3 is TGCGCCAGCAGCCCTAGAGACAGGGCCTACGAGCAGTACTTC.

This clone showed up just a few times. The chain combines TRBV19 with TRBJ1-1; TRBD1 agrees at 7 bases. CDR3 size: 15 residues. Germline V gives CDR1 LNHDA, CDR2 SQIVND (reference sequence). V dropped 6 bases and J dropped 1; count of bases not matched to a gene: 8. Written as DNA, the CDR3 is TGTGCCAGTAGCCAAACGGGACAGAAGAACACTGAAGCTTTCTTT. Amino acids: CASSQTGQKNTEAFF.

This clone turned up a few times. The V call is TRBV7-2, the J call TRBJ1-2, with D perhaps matching TRBD1 (5 bases). The CDR3 spans 13 residues. Trimming left V 3 bases short and J 4 bases short, with 9 bases between. From germline, CDR1 is SGHTA and CDR2 FQGNSA. The CDR3 nucleotides read TGTGCCAGCAGCTTCGGGGGAAGCTATGGCTACACCTTC. Protein: CASSFGGSYGYTF.

Only a few counts were recorded for this clone. This chain joins TRBV5-6 and TRBJ2-2, with 8 bases fitting TRBD2. V shed 4 bases, J shed 3 bases, and the junction held 5 bases outside the gene matches. Germline CDR1 and CDR2: SGHDT and YYEEEE. The CDR3 runs to 15 residues. The CDR3 sequence: CASSPGGGDTGELFF. DNA of the CDR3: TGTGCCAGCAGCCCGGGGGGGGGAGACACCGGGGAGCTGTTTTTT.

For this clone: It may be a read error: a sequence one base away is much more abundant. Different DNA sequences within this sample yield the same CDR3. The chain is built from TRBV6-5 and TRBJ2-2; TRBD1 might be the D (5 bases). From germline, CDR1 is MNHEY and CDR2 SVGAGI. The CDR3 sequence is 13 residues long. V was cut by 3 bases and J by 6 bases, with 8 bases left in between. The CDR3: CASSYKGAGELFF. CDR3 bases: TGTGCCAGCAGTTATAAAGGGGCCGGGGAGCTGTTTTTT.

The rearrangement links TRBV7-6 to TRBJ2-7; D not resolved. The V end was cut by 0 bases, the J end by 6 bases, with 9 bases between. Germline values: CDR1 SGHVS, CDR2 FNYEAQ. The CDR3 contains 13 residues. The DNA of the CDR3 is TGTGCCAGCAGCTTAGCGCGGTGGGGCGAGCAGTACTTC. Protein: CASSLARWGEQYF.

This clone was seen more than once but under ten times. J is TRBJ1-1 and V is TRBV9; D gene uncertain. Germline V gene sequence: CDR1 SGDLS, CDR2 YYNGEE. The CDR3 totals 15 residues. Trimming took off 0 bases at V and 1 base at J, with 10 bases between the two ends. In nucleotides, the CDR3 is TGTGCCAGCAGCGTAGGATCCCTTGGGAACACTGAAGCTTTCTTT. Translated, it gives CASSVGSLGNTEAFF.

V gene TRBV3-1 (or the pseudogene TRBV3-2) combines with J gene TRBJ1-5; D may be TRBD1 (5 bases). Germline-derived CDR1 and CDR2 are LGHDT and YNNKEL (reference sequence). V was shortened by 1 base and J by 2 bases, with 12 bases between the two germline ends. The CDR3 covers 16 residues. CDR3 DNA sequence: TGTGCCAGCAGCCAAGGTCCGGGAGGGGGCAATCAGCCCCAGCATTTT. It specifies CASSQGPGGGNQPQHF.

As to this clone: One junction end does not reproduce the germline sequence, and a read error may be involved. This chain links TRBV6-2 or TRBV6-3 with TRBJ1-5; D call uncertain. Germline V gene sequence: CDR1 MNHEY, CDR2 SVGEGT. This CDR3 is 14 amino acids long. DNA for the CDR3: TGTGCCAGCAGTTACGCAGGCCGATATCAGCTCCAGCATTTT. Its translation is CASSYAGRYQLQHF.

This chain uses TRBV7-9 with TRBJ2-5; D unresolved. V dropped 4 bases and J dropped 5 bases, with 11 bases sitting between them. This CDR3 region has 13 residues. Germline lookup yields CDR1 SEHNR and CDR2 FQNEAQ (reference sequence). The CDR3 region has the DNA TGTGCCAGCAGCTCGGTGCCGGAGGAGACCCAGTACTTC. Protein sequence: CASSSVPEETQYF.

This chain's CDR3 is CASSISWASKTQYF. Here the CDR3 DNA reads TGTGCCAGTAGTATTTCCTGGGCCTCAAAGACCCAGTACTTC. The chain carries TRBV19 and TRBJ2-5; no clear D gene. Per the germline V gene, CDR1 is LNHDA and CDR2 is SQIVND (reference sequence). V lost 3 bases, J lost 6 bases, and 14 bases lay in between. There are 14 residues in the CDR3.

V gene TRBV5-1 combines with J gene TRBJ2-1; the match to TRBD2 covers 7 bases. The CDR3 is 14 amino acids. In germline, CDR1 is SGHRS, CDR2 YFSETQ. V dropped 4 bases and J dropped 5; count of bases not matched to a gene: 6. As DNA, the CDR3 is TGCGCCAGCAGCGGGGGGAGGGATCACAATGAGCAGTTCTTC. It codes for CASSGGRDHNEQFF.

This clone has more than one count but fewer than ten. The gene calls are TRBV12-3 or TRBV12-4 and TRBJ2-1; perhaps TRBD1 as D (6 bases). The CDR3 runs to 13 residues. With 1 base removed from V and 8 bases from J, the gap between germline ends came to 9 bases. The CDR3 reads CASSLGGGYEQFF. Here the CDR3 DNA reads TGTGCCAGCAGTTTAGGAGGGGGTTATGAGCAGTTCTTC.

This clone was detected a few times. The chain links TRBV5-4 to TRBJ1-3; no clear D. Trimming took 4 bases from V and 4 from J, leaving 6 bases between them. From germline, CDR1 is SGHNT and CDR2 YYREEE (reference sequence). This CDR3 is built from 12 residues. CDR3 sequence: CASSQWGNTIYF. DNA for the CDR3: TGTGCCAGCAGCCAATGGGGAAACACCATATATTTT.

CDR3 coding DNA: TGCAGTGCTAGTCCCTCAGGGCAAGGTACGCAGTATTTT. Protein sequence: CSASPSGQGTQYF. This chain links TRBV20-1 with TRBJ2-3; tentatively, D is TRBD1 (5 bases). Germline-derived CDR1 and CDR2 are DFQATT and SNEGSKA (reference sequence). The CDR3 consists of 13 residues. Deletions cut 3 bases from V and 8 bases from J, with 15 bases between.

This clone was observed a single time. This chain joins TRBV11-2 and TRBJ1-5, with D unresolved. The CDR3 totals 16 residues. V was clipped by 1 base and J by 3 bases, with 13 bases between them. In germline, CDR1 is SGHAT, CDR2 FQNNGV. CDR3 residues: CASSLGGGLTNQPQHF. The CDR3 nucleotides are TGTGCCAGCAGCTTAGGAGGCGGACTCACCAATCAGCCCCAGCATTTT.

The chain joins TRBV7-8 to TRBJ1-4; D might be TRBD1 (5 bases). The CDR3 is made up of 16 amino acids. Germline-derived CDR1 and CDR2 are SGHVS and FQNEAQ. V was cut by 0 bases and J by 8 bases, with 16 bases left in between. CDR3 residues: CASSLARSPRGEKLFF. The CDR3 DNA reads as TGTGCCAGCAGCTTAGCCAGGTCTCCACGGGGCGAAAAACTGTTTTTT.

This clone was observed once. The junction shows a germline mismatch at one end, possibly a read error. V gene TRBV5-6 combines with J gene TRBJ2-2, with TRBD2 identical over 8 bases. Germline V gene lookup returns CDR1 SGHDT and CDR2 YYEEEE. The CDR3 has 15 residues. CDR3 region: CARSPGGGDTGELFF. CDR3 in DNA: TGTGCCCGCAGCCCGGGGGGGGGAGACACCGGGGAGCTGTTTTTT.

The J gene is TRBJ2-5, the V gene TRBV7-2, with 9 bases identical to TRBD2. Trimming took 5 bases from V and 5 from J; bases not matched to a gene: 6. CDR3 length: 14 amino acids. Per germline, CDR1 SGHTA and CDR2 FQGNSA. The DNA for the CDR3 is TGTGCCAGCAGCCCGGGACTAGCTACGGAGACCCAGTACTTC. Translating it yields CASSPGLATETQYF.